The source of this T cell receptor (beta chain) is a study of blood T cells in healthy people across ages. It was around 10 milliliters of peripheral blood that were drawn from each donor. A second about 7 to 11 cycle PCR used barcoded and J-beta primers. TCRdb analysed the 5' RACE reads with MiXCR anew, one entry per CDR3 protein. The sample lists roughly 1.7 million distinct CDR3 sequences, around 36% occurring once. The CDR3 spans 16 residues. After removal of 1 base from V and 1 base from J, the junction contained 6 bases not matched to a gene. Germline lookup yields CDR1 SNHLY and CDR2 FYNNEI. Details on this clonotype: What it recognizes is unknown.

Study-wide points: Significant beta diversity loss was already apparent by age approximately 37, declining roughly linearly. There were more naive CD4+ cells and higher diversity in long-lived donors than in aged donors.

The source is a woman aged 25 to 39 in good health. The sample comprised blood. The chain is built from TRBV2 and TRBJ2-5; 7 bases agree with TRBD2. CDR3 DNA: TGTGCCAGCAGTGAAGTTAGCGGGCCCACCCAAGAGACCCAGTACTTC. This encodes CASSEVSGPTQETQYF.